This T cell receptor beta chain originates from a study of a mutant IDH1 vaccine in newly diagnosed glioma. Across the whole study: There were about 60% males and around 38% females among treated patients, whose mean age was roughly 40 years. The study, taken as a whole, reports: Detectable vaccine-induced immune responses arose in approximately 93% of patients.

Some clones are missing from TCRdb's copy, which holds only in-frame ones; the method was immunoSEQ multiplex PCR. The sample carries approximately 52,000 clones, around three quarters recorded once. The CDR3 totals 12 residues. Trimming shortened V by 5 bases and J by 9 bases, and 11 bases separated the two germline ends. Germline CDR1 reads SGHVS; CDR2 reads FQNEAQ. Time point denoted: baseline, week 1 (first vaccination visit). Treatment here: pre-vaccination baseline after standard-of-care therapy. As to this clone: Its antigen remains unknown.

The sequences come from PBMCs, collected from a glioma patient treated with radiotherapy, temozolomide or both. The origin of this receptor is a woman aged 40 to 50 with glioma. The chain recombines TRBV7-8 with TRBJ1-3; D gene ambiguous. Here the CDR3 reads CASSPNSATIYF. The CDR3 DNA follows: TGTGCCAGCAGCCCTAACTCAGCCACCATATATTTT.